Here is one T cell receptor beta chain with its context. Measured with immunoSEQ multiplex PCR; TCRdb has only the in-frame clones, and not every one. The sample yields more than 300,000 clones, about 88% seen once. The entry originates in a study of blood T cell repertoires in COVID-19. For the study at large: T cells, B-cell-depleted T cells, or PBMCs provided the cDNA or gDNA that served as material.

CDR1 and CDR2 (germline): SQVTM, ANQGSEA. The CDR3 has 13 amino acids. The junction had 4 bases not matched to a gene; V was cut back by 2 bases and J by 6 bases. V gene TRBV29-1 combines with J gene TRBJ2-1; 7 bases line up with TRBD1. The sequenced sample consisted of PBMCs or T cells enriched from blood (not recorded which). This TCR derives from a woman aged 18-35 years who had recovered from COVID-19. The chain's CDR3 is CSVEWAGGNEQFF. For the CDR3, the DNA is TGCAGCGTTGAATGGGCAGGGGGCAATGAGCAGTTCTTC.